Following are 2 T cell receptor beta chains from one sample sequenced in a study of CD8 T cells in ankylosing spondylitis. TCRdb used MiXCR to reprocess the 5' RACE reads, holding one entry per CDR3 protein. The repertoire has some 350,000 distinct CDR3 sequences, roughly 14% of them found once; the top ten carry 0.85% to 1.4%. Sequenced: blood, either unsorted or a sorted T cell fraction (not recorded which). The receptors shown here come from a male donor with ankylosing spondylitis or in good health (not recorded which).

CDR3 sequence (DNA): TGCAGTGCTAGTTGGGACCGTAGCACAGATACGCAGTATTTT. The encoded protein is CSASWDRSTDTQYF. The chain joins TRBV20-1 to TRBJ2-3; either TRBD1 or TRBD2 may fit D (5 bases each). V was trimmed by 3 bases and J by 0 bases, leaving 10 bases between them. This CDR3 comprises 14 residues. The V gene's germline CDR1 is DFQATT and CDR2 SNEGSKA (reference sequence).

This clonotype has only a few counts. This chain links TRBV15 with TRBJ2-7; 9 positions agree with TRBD2. Germline V lookup: CDR1 LNHNV, CDR2 YYDKDF (reference sequence). The length of the CDR3 is 15 residues. The trim removed 0 bases at V and 3 bases at J, leaving 3 bases unmatched. As DNA, the CDR3 is TGTGCCACCAGCAGAGATGGTAGCGGGAGCTACGAGCAGTACTTC. It specifies CATSRDGSGSYEQYF.